The 7 T cell receptor beta chains listed next were all sequenced from one sample in a study of blood T cells in healthy people across ages (dated by TCRdb to between 2014 and 2016). The library came from 5' RACE. Sequenced on an Illumina HiSeq 2500. The second PCR ran for about 6 to 12 cycles and used a J-beta primer mix along with a sample-barcoded 5' primer. The public sequencing data were trimmed at Q25 with fastp and processed into clonotypes with MiXCR by TCRdb, which kept only in-frame beta chains. Entries are consolidated by CDR3 protein sequence, retaining the most common genes and DNA. Here the sample has roughly 2 million distinct CDR3 sequences; just under 50% occur a single time. Roughly 2.1% of the sample is held by the ten biggest clonotypes. Source material: blood. These receptor sequences come from a middle-aged woman in good health.

The rearrangement links TRBV27 to TRBJ2-5; 11 positions match TRBD2. The CDR3 is made up of 13 amino acids. J gave up 5 bases and V 4 bases, and 0 bases lay outside the gene matches. Germline V gives CDR1 MNHEY, CDR2 SMNVEV (reference sequence). As DNA, the CDR3 is TGTGCCAGCAGTTGGACTAGCGGGGAGACCCAGTACTTC. Translated, it gives CASSWTSGETQYF.

This clonotype was seen a handful of times. The chain has TRBV6-5 and TRBJ2-1, with D tentatively TRBD1 (6 bases). Per the germline V gene, CDR1 is MNHEY and CDR2 is SVGAGI. V lost 2 bases, J lost 15 bases, and 11 bases lay in between. This CDR3 has 11 amino acids. The CDR3 reads CASSYGTSTFF. The CDR3 DNA follows: TGTGCCAGCAGTTACGGGACATCTACGTTCTTC.

This clonotype showed up just a few times. The rearrangement links TRBV6-5 to TRBJ2-5; 8 nucleotides agree with TRBD1. The CDR3 is 14 residues long. With 2 bases clipped from V and 6 bases from J, the junction kept 5 bases outside the gene matches. Germline loops: CDR1 MNHEY, CDR2 SVGAGI. The CDR3 reads CASSYAQGAQTQYF. CDR3 DNA sequence: TGTGCCAGCAGTTACGCTCAGGGGGCACAGACCCAGTACTTC.

The chain employs TRBV28 and TRBJ1-1; 7 bases line up with TRBD1. Germline loops: CDR1 MDHEN, CDR2 SYDVKM. Trimming cost V 2 bases and J 0 bases; bases outside gene matches: 12. The CDR3 has 18 residues. The CDR3 loop reads CASSLQTGTGVLNTEAFF. CDR3 nucleotide sequence: TGTGCCAGCAGTTTACAAACCGGAACAGGGGTCTTGAACACTGAAGCTTTCTTT. The complete variable domain, with remaining parts taken from reference TRBV28 and TRBJ1-1, reads DVKVTQSSRYLVKRTGEKVFLECVQDMDHENMFWYRQDPGLGLRLIYFSYDVKMKEKGDIPEGYSVSREKKERFSLILESASTNQTSMYLCASSLQTGTGVLNTEAFFGQGTRLTVV.

CDR3 coding DNA: TGCAGTGCTAGCCTAGCGGGGGCGAATACGCAGTATTTT. Its protein is CSASLAGANTQYF. The chain is built from TRBV20-1 and TRBJ2-3, with 10 nucleotides matching TRBD2. J gave up 7 bases and V 3 bases, and 4 bases lay outside the gene matches. Germline V gene sequence: CDR1 DFQATT, CDR2 SNEGSKA (reference sequence). The CDR3 consists of 13 residues.

The chain is built from TRBV15 and TRBJ2-3; 10 positions agree with TRBD1. The trim removed 9 bases at V and 3 bases at J, leaving 3 bases unmatched. The CDR3 contains 13 residues. Germline values: CDR1 LNHNV, CDR2 YYDKDF (reference sequence). CDR3 residues: CATGDRGTDTQYF. The CDR3 DNA follows: TGTGCCACTGGGGACAGGGGTACAGATACGCAGTATTTT.

V gene TRBV24-1 combines with J gene TRBJ2-5; a weak D match, TRBD1 (5 bases). The DNA matches TRBJ2-7 better at its end, which makes the J call doubtful. The CDR3 consists of 13 residues. Per the germline V gene, CDR1 is KGHDR and CDR2 is SFDVKD. CDR3 DNA: TGTGCCACCAGTGCCCCCGACAGCTACGAGCAGTACTTC. This gives the protein CATSAPDSYEQYF.